Shown below are 27 T cell receptor beta chains from a single sample sequenced in a study of regulatory and conventional T cells in RAG deficiency. Conventional CD4+ T cells were sorted from blood as CD25-low CD127-high cells. Using immunoSEQ multiplex PCR, the repertoire was profiled, and TCRdb retains in-frame clones only, with some absent. The sample holds 45,000 to 50,000 clones, about nine tenths seen once. These data were likewise used in another study, on regulatory T cells. That publication notes: Primers: 52 TRBV forward and 13 TRBJ reverse.

Sequenced material: CD4+ effector T cells sorted from blood. The receptors were sampled from a human donor in good health.

This sequence joins TRBV10-3 and TRBJ2-2; possibly TRBD2 for D (5 bases). CDR1 and CDR2 (germline): ENHRY, SYGVKD. V lost 4 bases, J lost 6 bases, and 18 bases lay in between. The CDR3 extends over 16 amino acids. This CDR3 reads CAISVRESRGAGELFF. CDR3 coding DNA: TGTGCCATCAGTGTCCGAGAGAGTCGGGGTGCCGGGGAGCTGTTTTTT.

The CDR3 loop reads CASSLRSGGDIQYF. The DNA of the CDR3 is TGTGCCAGCAGCTTACGGTCCGGGGGTGACATTCAGTACTTC. The chain has TRBV7-9 and TRBJ2-4, with a weak D call TRBD2 (6 bases). The germline CDR1 and CDR2 sequences are SEHNR and FQNEAQ (reference sequence). CDR3 length equals 14 residues. Trimming removed 2 bases at V and 8 bases at J, with 13 bases between.

The chain recombines TRBV9 with TRBJ1-3, with D maybe TRBD1 (6 bases). Trimming left V 0 bases short and J 0 bases short, with 13 bases between. Per germline, CDR1 SGDLS and CDR2 YYNGEE. The length of the CDR3 is 17 residues. The CDR3 loop reads CASSVAPQGLSGNTIYF. The CDR3 DNA follows: TGTGCCAGCAGCGTAGCCCCACAGGGTCTCTCTGGAAACACCATATATTTT.

This chain joins TRBV6-6 and TRBJ1-5; 10 positions match TRBD1. V gave up 4 bases and J gave up 2 bases; unmatched junction bases: 5. Germline V gene sequence: CDR1 MNHNY, CDR2 SVGAGI (reference sequence). CDR3 size: 16 residues. This CDR3 reads CASSWGQGSRNQPQHF. The DNA of the CDR3 is TGTGCCAGCAGTTGGGGACAGGGGTCCCGCAATCAGCCCCAGCATTTT.

CDR3 in amino acids: CASSEAGFTGGYTF. CDR3 in DNA: TGTGCCAGCAGTGAAGCAGGATTTACCGGTGGCTACACCTTC. The V call is TRBV2, the J call TRBJ1-2; the D is unclear. The CDR3 consists of 14 residues. V shed 0 bases and J shed 7 bases, with 12 bases lying between them. Germline lookup yields CDR1 SNHLY and CDR2 FYNNEI.

This rearrangement joins TRBV18 to TRBJ1-1; D unclear. The CDR3 totals 15 residues. Trimming cost V 3 bases and J 1 base, with 12 bases left between them. Germline CDR1 is KGHSH and CDR2 is LQKENI. The CDR3 region is CASSPSQAENTEAFF. DNA for the CDR3: TGTGCCAGCTCACCGAGTCAGGCCGAGAACACTGAAGCTTTCTTT.

This chain uses TRBV7-9 with TRBJ1-2; D is undetermined. The length of the CDR3 is 15 residues. V gave up 5 bases and J gave up 6 bases, with 19 bases separating them. Germline V CDR1 and CDR2: SEHNR, FQNEAQ (reference sequence). This CDR3 reads CASSPNWDLEDGYTF. The CDR3 DNA reads as TGTGCCAGCAGCCCCAATTGGGATCTAGAAGATGGCTACACCTTC.

This clone is a singleton in its sample. V is TRBV20-1 and J is TRBJ2-7; 7 bases fit TRBD2. Germline V gene sequence: CDR1 DFQATT, CDR2 SNEGSKA (reference sequence). This CDR3 is built from 11 residues. V trimming: 4 bases; J trimming: 6 bases; junction bases outside the gene matches: 3. The CDR3 region has the DNA TGCAGTGCTACGGGAGGTGGCGAGCAGTACTTC. Residues: CSATGGGEQYF.

The chain recombines TRBV27 with TRBJ2-1; D not resolved. The length of the CDR3 is 15 residues. The germline V and J ends were trimmed by 2 bases and 0 bases, with 8 bases remaining between them. Per germline, CDR1 MNHEY and CDR2 SMNVEV (reference sequence). The CDR3 region has the DNA TGTGCCAGCAGTTTACCAAGGAGCTCCTACAATGAGCAGTTCTTC. Its protein product is CASSLPRSSYNEQFF.

The chain links TRBV28 to TRBJ2-1; D is perhaps TRBD2 (6 bases). This CDR3 contains 15 residues. The germline V gene encodes CDR1 MDHEN and CDR2 SYDVKM. Trimming stripped 6 bases from V and 2 bases from J, with 14 bases between. In DNA form, the CDR3 reads TGTGCCAGCAGCGAGGGACTGATTACCTACAATGAGCAGTTCTTC. This gives the protein CASSEGLITYNEQFF.

The rearrangement uses TRBV27 and TRBJ1-1; tentative D call: TRBD1 (6 bases). CDR3 length equals 15 residues. Germline loops: CDR1 MNHEY, CDR2 SMNVEV (reference sequence). V gave up 3 bases and J gave up 0 bases, with 11 bases separating them. This CDR3 is CASSFGTSLNTEAFF. DNA for the CDR3: TGTGCCAGCAGTTTTGGGACATCACTGAACACTGAAGCTTTCTTT.

The chain joins TRBV5-1 to TRBJ2-1; 9 bases agree with TRBD1. Germline assignment: CDR1 SGHRS and CDR2 YFSETQ. The V and J ends lost 5 bases and 7 bases, in that order; junction bases with no gene match: 4. There are 13 residues in the CDR3. The CDR3 DNA follows: TGCGCCAGCAGTGGGACAGGGCGGAATGAGCAGTTCTTC. Translation: CASSGTGRNEQFF.

The chain links TRBV28 to TRBJ1-5; D is ambiguous. The CDR3 runs to 16 residues. Trimming removed 7 bases from V and 4 bases from J, with 20 bases in between. Germline-derived CDR1 and CDR2 are MDHEN and SYDVKM. The CDR3 loop reads CASTPAGGMLNQPQHF. The CDR3 region has the DNA TGTGCCAGCACCCCCGCCGGCGGAATGTTGAATCAGCCCCAGCATTTT.

The J gene is TRBJ1-5, the V gene TRBV15; 11 bases are a match to TRBD1. Germline trimming cut 3 bases from V and 6 bases from J; bases unmatched to any gene: 7. CDR3 length: 16 residues. Germline CDR1 reads LNHNV; CDR2 reads YYDKDF (reference sequence). The CDR3 coding sequence is TGTGCCACCAGCAGCCCCGGACAGGGGGCTGGTCAGCCCCAGCATTTT. It codes for CATSSPGQGAGQPQHF.

The rearrangement joins TRBV19 to TRBJ2-5, with D unclear. The CDR3 contains 13 residues. CDR1 is LNHDA, CDR2 SQIVND, per germline (reference sequence). The V and J ends lost 5 bases and 5 bases respectively, with 12 bases between them. The CDR3 sequence is CASSLSPRETQYF. CDR3 nucleotides: TGTGCCAGTAGTCTTTCCCCACGGGAGACCCAGTACTTC. Full variable domain (outside the CDR3, taken from reference TRBV19 and TRBJ2-5): DGGITQSPKYLFRKEGQNVTLSCEQNLNHDAMYWYRQDPGQGLRLIYYSQIVNDFQKGDIAEGYSVSREKKESFPLTVTSAQKNPTAFYLCASSLSPRETQYFGPGTRLLVL.

The rearrangement links TRBV18 to TRBJ1-1; D call uncertain. V shed 4 bases and J shed 8 bases, with 11 bases lying between them. This CDR3 is 12 amino acids long. The germline gives CDR1 KGHSH, CDR2 LQKENI. This chain's CDR3 is CASSRRTWEAFF. The DNA of the CDR3 is TGTGCCAGCTCACGGCGAACGTGGGAAGCTTTCTTT.

This sequence joins TRBV6-5 and TRBJ1-3; D uncertain. This CDR3 spans 12 amino acids. Germline loops: CDR1 MNHEY, CDR2 SVGAGI. V was shortened by 7 bases and J by 0 bases, with 4 bases between the two germline ends. CDR3: CASKGSGNTIYF. The DNA for the CDR3 is TGTGCCAGCAAGGGCTCTGGAAACACCATATATTTT.

The chain joins TRBV28 to TRBJ1-1; 8 positions agree with TRBD1. Unmatched junction bases numbered 15, after V lost 5 bases and J lost 4 bases. The CDR3 has 17 residues. The germline V gene encodes CDR1 MDHEN and CDR2 SYDVKM. This chain's CDR3 is CASSLRIDRGPTTEAFF. The CDR3 nucleotides read TGTGCCAGCAGTCTCCGGATTGACAGGGGTCCGACCACTGAAGCTTTCTTT.

The genes are TRBV19 and TRBJ2-7; 13 bases agree with TRBD2. The J segment lost 10 bases and the V segment lost 9 bases, leaving 15 bases of the junction unmatched. Looked up from germline, CDR1 is LNHDA and CDR2 is SQIVND (reference sequence). This CDR3 has 15 residues. The CDR3 here is CASTPQLAGGTIQYF. The CDR3 nucleotides read TGTGCCAGCACCCCCCAACTAGCGGGAGGGACAATTCAGTACTTC.

The chain has TRBV5-1 and TRBJ2-5, with 12 bases identical to TRBD2. With 0 bases clipped from V and 5 bases from J, the junction kept 8 bases outside the gene matches. Germline V gene lookup returns CDR1 SGHRS and CDR2 YFSETQ. The CDR3 length is 17 residues. CDR3 sequence: CASSLAGVGLAGETQYF. CDR3 nucleotides: TGCGCCAGCAGCTTGGCAGGCGTGGGACTAGCGGGCGAGACCCAGTACTTC.

This clone was found a few times. The chain has TRBV14 and TRBJ2-7, with TRBD1 identical over 8 bases. The CDR3 length is 17 residues. J lost 2 bases, V lost 1 base, and 10 bases had no gene match. Germline V gene data show CDR1 as SGHDN and CDR2 as FVKESK. The DNA of the CDR3 is TGTGCCAGCAGCCAAGGCTCCAGGGGGCGGACCCCCTACGAGCAGTACTTC. This codes for CASSQGSRGRTPYEQYF.

The V and J genes are TRBV10-2 and TRBJ2-2; 9 positions agree with TRBD1. V trimming: 10 bases; J trimming: 7 bases; junction bases outside the gene matches: 7. This CDR3 spans 13 amino acids. Per germline, CDR1 WSHSY and CDR2 SAAADI. DNA for the CDR3: TGCGCCACCTGGACAGGGGCAGGCGGGGAGCTGTTTTTT. Translating it yields CATWTGAGGELFF.

CDR3 protein: CASSLVPVSYEQYF. The CDR3 nucleotides are TGTGCCAGCAGCTTAGTCCCGGTCTCCTACGAGCAGTACTTC. This chain uses TRBV7-9 with TRBJ2-5; no clear D gene. The DNA end is more similar to TRBJ2-7, so the J call may be wrong. From germline, CDR1 is SEHNR and CDR2 FQNEAQ (reference sequence). The CDR3 has 14 amino acids.

CDR3 DNA sequence: TGTGCCTGGGACATAGCCACAGATACGCAGTATTTT. It yields the protein CAWDIATDTQYF. The chain has TRBV30 and TRBJ2-3; D not certain. The CDR3 has 12 residues. Germline V gives CDR1 GTSNPN, CDR2 SVGIG (reference sequence). Trimming removed 5 bases from V and 2 bases from J, with 8 bases in between.

The chain employs TRBV27 and TRBJ2-7; TRBD1 matches at 9 bases. Germline lookup yields CDR1 MNHEY and CDR2 SMNVEV (reference sequence). V lost 6 bases and J lost 5; bases outside the gene matches: 11. This CDR3 comprises 15 residues. The CDR3 is CASSWGTGKANEQYF. The CDR3, as DNA: TGTGCCAGCAGCTGGGGGACAGGGAAAGCAAACGAGCAGTACTTC.

This clone has more than one count but fewer than ten. The rearrangement links TRBV19 to TRBJ1-3, with 10 bases lining up with TRBD1. The CDR3 totals 14 residues. CDR1 LNHDA and CDR2 SQIVND come from the germline V gene (reference sequence). The V and J ends lost 5 bases and 5 bases, in that order; junction bases with no gene match: 3. The CDR3 loop reads CASSRTGGRNTIYF. CDR3 DNA: TGTGCCAGTAGTCGGACAGGGGGAAGAAACACCATATATTTT.

J is TRBJ1-5 and V is TRBV19; D unresolved. Deletions cut 1 base from V and 9 bases from J, with 16 bases between. CDR3 length equals 15 residues. The V gene's germline CDR1 is LNHDA and CDR2 SQIVND (reference sequence). The chain's CDR3 is CASSIGGGSVRPQHF. DNA for the CDR3: TGTGCCAGTAGTATAGGAGGAGGAAGCGTGAGGCCCCAGCATTTT.